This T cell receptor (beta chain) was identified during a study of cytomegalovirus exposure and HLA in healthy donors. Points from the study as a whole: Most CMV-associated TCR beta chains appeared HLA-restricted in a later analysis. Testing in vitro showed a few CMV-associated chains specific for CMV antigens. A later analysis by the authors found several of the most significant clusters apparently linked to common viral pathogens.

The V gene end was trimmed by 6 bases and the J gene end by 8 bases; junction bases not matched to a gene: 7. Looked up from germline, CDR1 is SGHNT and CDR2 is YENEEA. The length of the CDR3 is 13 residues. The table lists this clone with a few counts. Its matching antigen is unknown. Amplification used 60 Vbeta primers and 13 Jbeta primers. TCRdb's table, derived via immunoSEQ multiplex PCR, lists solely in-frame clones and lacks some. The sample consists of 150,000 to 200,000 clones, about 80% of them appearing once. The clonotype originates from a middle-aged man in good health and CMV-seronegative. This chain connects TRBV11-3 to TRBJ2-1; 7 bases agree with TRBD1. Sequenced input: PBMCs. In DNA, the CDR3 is TGTGCCAGCAGATCAGACAGGGACGATGAGCAGTTCTTC. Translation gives CASRSDRDDEQFF.